The 14 T cell receptor beta chains below were found in one sample sequenced in a study of cytomegalovirus exposure and HLA in healthy donors. It was with 60 Vbeta and 13 Jbeta primers that the PCR ran. The protocol was immunoSEQ multiplex PCR, while the TCRdb copy is restricted to in-frame clones and leaves out a portion. The profile shows approximately 220,000 clones, 60% to 80% of them singletons. The sample taken for sequencing was PBMCs. Every receptor here comes from a man between 18 and 29 years old in good health and CMV-seronegative.

The chain recombines TRBV6-6 with TRBJ1-1; the D is unclear. Germline V lookup: CDR1 MNHNY, CDR2 SVGAGI (reference sequence). With 0 bases removed from V and 4 bases from J, the gap between germline ends came to 15 bases. This CDR3 comprises 16 residues. CDR3 nucleotides: TGTGCCAGCAGTTACTCAAGCCTTTTGGGAGGCACTGAAGCTTTCTTT. The encoded protein is CASSYSSLLGGTEAFF.

The gene calls are TRBV21-1 and TRBJ2-1; the D call in the table, TRBD2, was not verified against the DNA. TRBV21-1 has pseudogene status. This CDR3 has 17 amino acids. CDR3 amino acids: CASTTTSGRASYNEQFF. CDR3 DNA sequence: TGTGCCAGCACTACGACTAGCGGGAGGGCCTCCTACAATGAGCAGTTCTTC.

The chain has TRBV9 and TRBJ1-1; possible D gene TRBD1, 6 bases. CDR1 and CDR2 (germline): SGDLS, YYNGEE. Trimming took 4 bases from V and 5 from J, leaving 24 bases between them. The CDR3 is 17 residues long. The CDR3 is CASSKNPTGHPGTEAFF. The CDR3 DNA reads as TGTGCCAGCAGCAAAAACCCCACGGGACACCCGGGTACTGAAGCTTTCTTT.

The V call is TRBV6-5, the J call TRBJ2-1; possibly TRBD2 for D (6 bases). This CDR3 region has 11 residues. Germline V gives CDR1 MNHEY, CDR2 SVGAGI. Trimming took 8 bases from V and 4 from J, leaving 6 bases between them. The CDR3 protein is CASREYNEQFF. The CDR3 DNA sequence: TGTGCCAGCCGGGAGTACAATGAGCAGTTCTTC.

This chain joins TRBV11-3 and TRBJ1-2; the D gene is possibly TRBD1 (5 bases). CDR3 length: 15 residues. The germline V and J ends were trimmed by 0 bases and 2 bases, with 10 bases remaining between them. Germline V gene sequence: CDR1 SGHNT, CDR2 YENEEA. The CDR3 here is CASSLEFGGNYGYTF. CDR3 DNA: TGTGCCAGCAGCTTAGAATTCGGGGGAAACTATGGCTACACCTTC.

This clone has a handful of counts. The chain couples TRBV10-3 to TRBJ1-2; TRBD1 aligns across 7 bases. The CDR3 has 14 amino acids. The V segment lost 3 bases and the J segment 6 bases; nucleotides outside the gene matches: 7. Germline V gives CDR1 ENHRY, CDR2 SYGVKD. Here the CDR3 DNA reads TGTGCCATCAGTGAATTCGACAGGGACCATGGCTACACCTTC. Its protein is CAISEFDRDHGYTF.

With regard to this clone: A junction end diverges from the germline sequence, so it may reflect a read error. The chain has TRBV7-7 and TRBJ2-7; 9 bases match TRBD1. The V gene's germline CDR1 is SSHAT and CDR2 FNYEAQ (reference sequence). The CDR3 covers 14 residues. DNA of the CDR3: TGTGCTAGCAGCCACGGGACAGGGTCCTACGAGCAGTACTTC. It specifies CASSHGTGSYEQYF.

The rearrangement uses TRBV19 and TRBJ2-7, with D possibly matching TRBD2 (6 bases). CDR1 and CDR2 from the germline V gene are LNHDA and SQIVND (reference sequence). The CDR3 consists of 14 residues. V gave up 5 bases and J gave up 3 bases, with 14 bases separating them. As DNA, the CDR3 is TGTGCCAGTAGTTTGCCGGGACTGAACTACGAGCAGTACTTC. Amino acid sequence: CASSLPGLNYEQYF.

This chain joins TRBV15 and TRBJ1-6; D is possibly TRBD1 (5 bases). The CDR3 has 14 residues. Trimming removed 3 bases at V and 15 bases at J, with 18 bases between. Germline V gives CDR1 LNHNV, CDR2 YYDKDF (reference sequence). CDR3 amino acids: CATSSGGTGGNLHF. DNA for the CDR3: TGTGCCACCAGCAGCGGGGGGACTGGTGGTAACCTCCACTTT.

This chain connects TRBV4-3 to TRBJ2-1; weak D call: TRBD1 (6 bases). The V end lost 0 bases, the J end lost 12 bases, and 12 bases lay between the germline ends. CDR3 length equals 13 residues. Germline-derived CDR1 and CDR2 are LGHNA and YSLEER. The CDR3 region is CASSQDPGTMQFF. CDR3 nucleotides: TGCGCCAGCAGCCAAGATCCCGGGACAATGCAGTTCTTC.

The CDR3 sequence: CASSQESAYTEAFF. The CDR3 DNA reads TGCGCCAGCAGCCAAGAGTCAGCGTACACTGAAGCTTTCTTT. V gene TRBV4-1 combines with J gene TRBJ1-1; D unresolved. The CDR3 extends over 14 amino acids. Deletions cut 0 bases from V and 3 bases from J, with 8 bases between. The germline V gene has CDR1 MGHRA and CDR2 YSYEKL.

The rearrangement joins TRBV7-8 to TRBJ2-5, with D unclear. Trimming cost V 1 base and J 4 bases, with 4 bases left between them. This CDR3 has 12 amino acids. CDR1 and CDR2 from the germline V gene are SGHVS and FQNEAQ. CDR3 bases: TGTGCCAGCAGCTTAGTATCAGAGACCCAGTACTTC. Translating gives CASSLVSETQYF. Variable domain in full (rest from reference TRBV7-8 and TRBJ2-5): GAGVSQSPRYKVAKRGQDVALRCDPISGHVSLFWYQQALGQGPEFLTYFQNEAQLDKSGLPSDRFFAERPEGSVSTLKIQRTQQEDSAVYLCASSLVSETQYFGPGTRLLVL.

The chain uses TRBV13 and TRBJ2-3, with 15 bases that match TRBD2. The V segment lost 4 bases and the J segment 2 bases; nucleotides outside the gene matches: 7. This CDR3 is built from 18 residues. Germline V CDR1 and CDR2: PRHDT, FYEKMQ (reference sequence). The CDR3, as DNA: TGTGCCAGCAGCTCAAGGACTAGCGGGAGGGCTTACACAGATACGCAGTATTTT. Translating gives CASSSRTSGRAYTDTQYF. Filled out from reference TRBV13 and TRBJ2-3, the complete variable domain reads AAGVIQSPRHLIKEKRETATLKCYPIPRHDTVYWYQQGPGQDPQFLISFYEKMQSDKGSIPDRFSAQQFSDYHSELNMSSLELGDSALYFCASSSRTSGRAYTDTQYFGPGTRLTVL.

This clone was recorded once. The V gene is TRBV21-1, the J gene TRBJ1-3; TRBD1 is taken as the D call from the table, unchecked against the DNA. TRBV21-1 is shown as a pseudogene. This CDR3 is built from 18 residues. CDR3 in amino acids: CASSVTGTVSYSGNTIYF. In DNA, the CDR3 is TGTGCCAGCAGCGTTACCGGGACAGTTTCCTACTCTGGAAACACCATATATTTT.